The clone carrying this T cell receptor (beta chain) was detected ten times or more. Its antigen is as yet unknown. TCR sequencing used cDNA made by reverse transcription of extracted RNA. Libraries were prepared by immunoSEQ multiplex PCR; TCRdb keeps only in-frame clonotypes and omits some of them. The sample contains about 250,000 clones, about 68% of which appear only once. The sample comes from a study of CD8+ T cells in alopecia areata. About the research overall: A regimen of oral tofacitinib, 5 to 10 mg twice daily, was given to treated patients. Study results and caveats: In patients, TCRs were shared less clearly than in mice, and HLA may possibly be involved.

Those with alopecia areata gave lesional scalp punch biopsies and peripheral blood. Cell sorting on a FACSAria was used to separate CD4+ and CD8+ T cells from the PBMCs. V was trimmed by 0 bases and J by 7 bases, leaving 7 bases between them. CDR3 length: 12 residues. Looked up from germline, CDR1 is SGHTA and CDR2 is FQGNSA. Sequencing was performed on CD4+ T cells sorted from blood, taken at week 0. The receptor's source is a human donor with alopecia areata. The J gene is TRBJ2-7, the V gene TRBV7-2; D ambiguous. The CDR3, as DNA: TGTGCCAGCAGCTTAGCAGGGCGGGAGCAGTACTTC. Translated, it gives CASSLAGREQYF. The full variable domain, rest sourced from reference TRBV7-2 and TRBJ2-7, is GAGVSQSPSNKVTEKGKDVELRCDPISGHTALYWYRQSLGQGLEFLIYFQGNSAPDKSGLPSDRFSAERTGGSVSTLTIQRTQQEDSAVYLCASSLAGREQYFGPGTRLTVT.